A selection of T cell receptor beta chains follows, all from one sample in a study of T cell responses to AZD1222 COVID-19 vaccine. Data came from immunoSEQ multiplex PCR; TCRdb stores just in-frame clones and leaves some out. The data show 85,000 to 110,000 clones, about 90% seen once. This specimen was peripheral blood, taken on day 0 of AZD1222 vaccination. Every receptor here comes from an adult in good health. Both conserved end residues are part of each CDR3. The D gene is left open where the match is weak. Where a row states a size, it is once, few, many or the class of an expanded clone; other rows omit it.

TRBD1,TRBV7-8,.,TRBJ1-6,CASSTRQGQNSPLHF,TGTGCCAGCAGCACCCGACAGGGTCAAAATTCACCCCTCCACTTT
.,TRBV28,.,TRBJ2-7,CASSGQITYEQYF,TGTGCCAGCAGCGGACAGATAACCTACGAGCAGTACTTC
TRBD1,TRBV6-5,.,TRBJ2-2,CASSYWGQAAPGELFF,TGTGCCAGCAGTTATTGGGGACAGGCGGCCCCCGGGGAGCTGTTTTTT
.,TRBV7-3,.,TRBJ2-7,CASSLYPGRGGEQYF,TGTGCCAGCAGCTTATATCCGGGCAGGGGAGGCGAGCAGTACTTC
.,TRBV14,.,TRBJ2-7,CASSQGHGDEQYF,TGTGCCAGCAGCCAAGGGCATGGGGACGAGCAGTACTTC
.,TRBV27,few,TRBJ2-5,CASSNRRGETQYF,TGTGCCAGCAGTAACAGGAGGGGAGAGACCCAGTACTTC
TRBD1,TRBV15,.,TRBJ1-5,CATSPEDRATQPQHF,TGTGCCACCAGCCCCGAAGACAGGGCTACTCAGCCCCAGCATTTT
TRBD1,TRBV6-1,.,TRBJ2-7,CASSDEGQGSYEQYF,TGTGCCAGCAGTGATGAGGGACAGGGCTCCTACGAGCAGTACTTC
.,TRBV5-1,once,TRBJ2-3,CASSLANEADTQYF,TGCGCCAGCAGCTTGGCCAACGAGGCAGATACGCAGTATTTT
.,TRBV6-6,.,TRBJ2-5,CASSMGGQSETQYF,TGTGCCAGCAGCATGGGGGGGCAGTCGGAGACCCAGTACTTC
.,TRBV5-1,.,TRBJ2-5,CASRLSTGRPQGTQYF,TGCGCCAGCAGACTTTCAACAGGCCGGCCCCAAGGGACCCAGTACTTC
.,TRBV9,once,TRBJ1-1,CASSVVMGMNTEAFF,TGTGCCAGCAGCGTAGTCATGGGGATGAACACTGAAGCTTTCTTT
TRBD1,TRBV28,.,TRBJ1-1,CASSTPRTGGTEAFF,TGTGCCAGCAGTACGCCCCGGACAGGAGGGACTGAAGCTTTCTTT
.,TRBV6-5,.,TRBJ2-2,CASNRGQLNTGELFF,TGTGCCAGCAACCGCGGACAGTTAAACACCGGGGAGCTGTTTTTT
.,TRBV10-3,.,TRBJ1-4,CAISESRMGKLFF,TGTGCCATCAGTGAGTCCCGCATGGGAAAACTGTTTTTT
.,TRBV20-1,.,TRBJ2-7,CSASWQIGISYEQYF,TGCAGTGCTAGTTGGCAGATCGGCATCTCCTACGAGCAGTACTTC
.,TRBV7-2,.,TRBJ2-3,CASSLVGLVTDTQYF,TGTGCCAGCAGCTTGGTGGGGTTGGTGACAGATACGCAGTATTTT
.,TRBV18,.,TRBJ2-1,CASCSGLSNEQFF,TGTGCCAGCTGTTCGGGACTGAGCAATGAGCAGTTCTTC
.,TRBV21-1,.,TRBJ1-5,CASRHDNQPQHF,TGTGCCAGCAGGCATGACAATCAGCCCCAGCATTTT
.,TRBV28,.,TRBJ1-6,CASSSIDKDVLGPLHF,TGTGCCAGCAGCTCAATCGATAAGGACGTCCTCGGACCCCTCCACTTT
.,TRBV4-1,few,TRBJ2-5,CASSLGTTDQETQYF,TGCGCCAGCAGCCTTGGGACAACGGATCAAGAGACCCAGTACTTC
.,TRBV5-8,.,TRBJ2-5,CASSLRPETQYF,TGTGCCAGCAGCTTGAGGCCAGAGACCCAGTACTTC
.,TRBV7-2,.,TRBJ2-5,CASSFQFGEETQYF,TGTGCCAGCAGCTTCCAGTTTGGGGAAGAGACCCAGTACTTC
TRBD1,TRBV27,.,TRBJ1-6,CASSSPGTGNSPLHF,TGTGCCAGCAGTTCCCCCGGGACAGGGAATTCACCCCTCCACTTT
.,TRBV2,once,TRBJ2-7,CASTGYSYEQYF,TGTGCCAGCACAGGGTATTCCTACGAGCAGTACTTC
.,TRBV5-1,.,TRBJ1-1,CASSLVLGNTEAFF,TGCGCCAGCAGCTTGGTTTTAGGGAACACTGAAGCTTTCTTT
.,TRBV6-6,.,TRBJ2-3,CASSSGGRGSTDTQYF,TGTGCCAGCAGTTCCGGGGGGCGGGGAAGCACAGATACGCAGTATTTT
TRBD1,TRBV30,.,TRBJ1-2,CAWSGGTGYNYGYTF,TGTGCCTGGAGTGGGGGGACAGGGTACAACTATGGCTACACCTTC
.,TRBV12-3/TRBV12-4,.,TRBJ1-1,CASSFGWDTEAFF,TGTGCCAGCAGCTTCGGGTGGGACACTGAAGCTTTCTTT
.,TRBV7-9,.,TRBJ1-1,CASSQTEKNTEAFF,TGTGCCAGCAGCCAAACCGAAAAGAACACTGAAGCTTTCTTT
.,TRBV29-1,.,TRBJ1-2,CSVDSSGTNYGYTF,TGCAGCGTTGATAGTTCTGGAACTAACTATGGCTACACCTTC
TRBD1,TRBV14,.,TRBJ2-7,CASSRMTGGALYEQYF,TGTGCCAGCAGCCGCATGACAGGGGGGGCGTTATACGAGCAGTACTTC
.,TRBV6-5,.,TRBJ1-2,CASSWGDRASIYGYTF,TGTGCCAGCAGTTGGGGAGACCGAGCAAGTATCTATGGCTACACCTTC
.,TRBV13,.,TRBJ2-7,CASSTGQRYEQYF,TGTGCCAGCAGCACCGGACAGCGCTACGAGCAGTACTTC
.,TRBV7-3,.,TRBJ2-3,CASSPQVWGDTQYF,TGTGCCAGCAGCCCCCAAGTGTGGGGAGATACGCAGTATTTT
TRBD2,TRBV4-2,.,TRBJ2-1,CASSQDHVAGGRNEQFF,TGTGCCAGCAGCCAAGACCACGTAGCGGGGGGCAGGAATGAGCAGTTCTTC
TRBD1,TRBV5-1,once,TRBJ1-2,CASSPTAGGDGYTF,TGCGCCAGCAGCCCGACGGCAGGGGGCGATGGCTACACCTTC
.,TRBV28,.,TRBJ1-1,CASSRATEAFF,TGTGCCAGCAGCAGAGCTACCGAAGCTTTCTTT
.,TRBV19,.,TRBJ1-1,CASSIWDEAFF,TGTGCCAGTAGTATCTGGGATGAAGCTTTCTTT
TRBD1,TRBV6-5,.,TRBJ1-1,CASSLGTGLNTEAFF,TGTGCCAGCAGTCTCGGGACAGGGCTTAACACTGAAGCTTTCTTT
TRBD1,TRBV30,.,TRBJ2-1,CAWTYGTGAWDEQFF,TGTGCCTGGACCTATGGGACAGGGGCTTGGGATGAGCAGTTCTTC
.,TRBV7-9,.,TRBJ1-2,CASSLQPGEANYGYTF,TGTGCCAGCAGCTTACAACCAGGGGAAGCTAACTATGGCTACACCTTC
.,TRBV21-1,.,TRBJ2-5,CASSKGRGQETQYF,TGTGCCAGCAGCAAAGGGAGAGGCCAAGAGACCCAGTACTTC
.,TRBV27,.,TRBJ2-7,CASSLVFLDEQYF,TGTGCCAGCAGTTTGGTTTTTCTCGACGAGCAGTACTTC
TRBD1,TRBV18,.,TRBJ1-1,CASSPRTGGFISNTEAFF,TGTGCCAGCTCACCCAGAACAGGGGGGTTCATATCTAACACTGAAGCTTTCTTT
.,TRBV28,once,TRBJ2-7,CASSSIQQVKKRVQYF,TGTGCCAGCAGTTCGATTCAACAGGTAAAGAAAAGGGTGCAGTACTTC
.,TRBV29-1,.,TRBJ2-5,CSVGQSQETQYF,TGCAGCGTTGGACAGTCCCAAGAGACCCAGTACTTC
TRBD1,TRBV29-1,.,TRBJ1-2,CSVSPRDRVGNGYTF,TGCAGCGTGTCTCCCCGGGACAGGGTAGGAAATGGCTACACCTTC
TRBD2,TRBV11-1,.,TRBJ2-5,CASSFTAGAGETQYF,TGTGCCAGCAGCTTTACAGCGGGGGCGGGAGAGACCCAGTACTTC
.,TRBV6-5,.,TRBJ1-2,CASSYTSFGGGYTF,TGTGCCAGCAGTTACACGAGTTTTGGTGGTGGCTACACCTTC
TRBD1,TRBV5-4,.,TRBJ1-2,CASSIWTGMYGYTF,TGTGCCAGCAGCATCTGGACAGGGATGTATGGCTACACCTTC
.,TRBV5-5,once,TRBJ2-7,CASSLADEQYF,TGTGCCAGCAGCTTGGCAGACGAGCAGTACTTC
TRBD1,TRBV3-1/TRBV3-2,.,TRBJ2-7,CASSQGQGGYEQYF,TGTGCCAGCAGCCAAGGACAGGGTGGCTACGAGCAGTACTTC
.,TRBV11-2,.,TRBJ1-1,CASSRPGQNAFF,TGTGCCAGCAGCCGTCCGGGGCAGAATGCTTTCTTT